This T cell receptor beta chain is from a study of T cells in Graves' hyperthyroidism and ophthalmopathy. Whole-study findings and limits: The model forecast ophthalmopathy, anticipating it by a median about 7 months before onset.

Researchers took RNA transcripts and amplified the TCR beta CDR3 regions from them. The HTBI set primed first-round TCR CDR3 RT-PCR. MiXCR was run by TCRdb on the multiplex PCR reads, yielding one entry per CDR3 protein. The data contain about 840,000 distinct CDR3 sequences, 35% to 45% of them singletons. The CDR3 runs to 17 residues. Germline V gives CDR1 SGHDT, CDR2 YYEEEE. V was clipped by 0 bases and J by 1 base, with 17 bases between them. This clonotype was seen more than once but under ten times. The antigen remains unidentified. The chain employs TRBV5-6 and TRBJ2-7, with D hard to call. The sample was blood. This clonotype was sampled from a man between 18 and 29 years old with Graves' hyperthyroidism. CDR3 sequence: CASSLGAGSPLSYEQYF. In DNA, the CDR3 is TGTGCCAGCAGCTTGGGGGCCGGGTCGCCCTTGTCCTACGAGCAGTACTTC.